This T cell receptor (beta chain) was found in a study of cytomegalovirus exposure and HLA in healthy donors. Study-wide results and limits: Among immune exposure information, only CMV serostatus was available. Reportedly, diagnosis of cytomegalovirus status by the classifier showed high specificity and sensitivity. Prior analysis indicated that the majority of TCR beta V segments exhibited productivity approximately 87% or approximately 30% of the time.

Details on this clone: The antigen remains undetermined.

Amplification used 60 Vbeta primers and 13 Jbeta primers. TCRdb's table, derived via immunoSEQ multiplex PCR, lists solely in-frame clones and lacks some. The sample includes under 100,000 clones, about 80% seen only once; the top ten take more than 2%. Germline V gene lookup returns CDR1 SGHRS and CDR2 YFSETQ. The V and J ends lost 4 bases and 0 bases, in that order; junction bases with no gene match: 4. This CDR3 region has 15 residues. This clonotype was sampled from a man aged 30 to 45 in good health and CMV-seronegative. The chain has TRBV5-1 and TRBJ2-3; the match to TRBD1 covers 8 bases. The sequenced material came from PBMCs. The CDR3 coding sequence is TGCGCCAGCAGCCGGACAGGGAGGAGCACAGATACGCAGTATTTT. As protein: CASSRTGRSTDTQYF.